These T cell receptor beta chains were read from a single sample in a study of blood T cell repertoires in COVID-19. Here immunoSEQ multiplex PCR was the method, and the copy in TCRdb shows in-frame clones only, minus some. The data contain about 150,000 clones, 91% of them seen just once; the ten biggest clones take up less than 0.6%. The sample taken for sequencing was peripheral blood. The receptor source for this set is a man in his fifties or sixties with acute or convalescent COVID-19. The CDR3 runs from the conserved cysteine through the conserved F or W. D genes are given only for firm matches. Not every row has a clone size; where given, it reads once, few, many or a size class.

TRBJ1-5 NA TRBV10-3 NA CASKDISSNQPQHF TGTGCCTCAAAGGACATTTCTAGCAATCAGCCCCAGCATTTT
TRBJ1-3 NA TRBV19 TRBD1 CASRQGASGNTIYF TGTGCCAGCAGACAGGGGGCCTCGGGAAACACCATATATTTT
TRBJ1-6 once TRBV27 TRBD1 CASSPDRAWTYNSPLHF TGTGCCAGCAGTCCGGACAGGGCATGGACCTATAATTCACCCCTCCACTTT
TRBJ2-7 NA TRBV19 NA CASSTAGSYEQYF TGTGCCAGTAGTACGGCAGGGTCCTACGAGCAGTACTTC
TRBJ2-5 few TRBV6-5 TRBD2 CASRRGREETQYF TGTGCCAGCAGGCGGGGGAGGGAAGAGACCCAGTACTTC
TRBJ2-1 NA TRBV7-3 TRBD2 CASSLVGTSGSNEQFF TGTGCCAGCAGCTTAGTTGGGACTAGCGGATCGAATGAGCAGTTCTTC
TRBJ1-2 NA TRBV28 NA CASSLIRTAYGYTF TGTGCCAGCAGTTTGATAAGAACAGCTTACGGCTACACCTTC
TRBJ1-5 NA TRBV19 NA CASSEQARQPQHF TGTGCCAGTAGTGAACAGGCGAGGCAGCCCCAGCATTTT
TRBJ1-4 NA TRBV28 TRBD1 CASSNGQAPEKLFF TGTGCCAGCAGTAACGGACAGGCGCCTGAAAAACTGTTTTTT
TRBJ2-6 NA TRBV10-2 TRBD1 CASSAGQDVSGANVLTF TGCGCCAGCAGTGCGGGACAGGATGTCTCTGGGGCCAACGTCCTGACTTTC
TRBJ2-6 NA TRBV6-5 NA CASIPGRSGANVLTF TGTGCCAGCATCCCTGGCCGCTCTGGGGCCAACGTCCTGACTTTC
TRBJ2-3 NA TRBV7-2 TRBD2 CASSLGGGGNTDTQYF TGTGCCAGCAGCTTAGGTGGGGGGGGGAACACAGATACGCAGTATTTT